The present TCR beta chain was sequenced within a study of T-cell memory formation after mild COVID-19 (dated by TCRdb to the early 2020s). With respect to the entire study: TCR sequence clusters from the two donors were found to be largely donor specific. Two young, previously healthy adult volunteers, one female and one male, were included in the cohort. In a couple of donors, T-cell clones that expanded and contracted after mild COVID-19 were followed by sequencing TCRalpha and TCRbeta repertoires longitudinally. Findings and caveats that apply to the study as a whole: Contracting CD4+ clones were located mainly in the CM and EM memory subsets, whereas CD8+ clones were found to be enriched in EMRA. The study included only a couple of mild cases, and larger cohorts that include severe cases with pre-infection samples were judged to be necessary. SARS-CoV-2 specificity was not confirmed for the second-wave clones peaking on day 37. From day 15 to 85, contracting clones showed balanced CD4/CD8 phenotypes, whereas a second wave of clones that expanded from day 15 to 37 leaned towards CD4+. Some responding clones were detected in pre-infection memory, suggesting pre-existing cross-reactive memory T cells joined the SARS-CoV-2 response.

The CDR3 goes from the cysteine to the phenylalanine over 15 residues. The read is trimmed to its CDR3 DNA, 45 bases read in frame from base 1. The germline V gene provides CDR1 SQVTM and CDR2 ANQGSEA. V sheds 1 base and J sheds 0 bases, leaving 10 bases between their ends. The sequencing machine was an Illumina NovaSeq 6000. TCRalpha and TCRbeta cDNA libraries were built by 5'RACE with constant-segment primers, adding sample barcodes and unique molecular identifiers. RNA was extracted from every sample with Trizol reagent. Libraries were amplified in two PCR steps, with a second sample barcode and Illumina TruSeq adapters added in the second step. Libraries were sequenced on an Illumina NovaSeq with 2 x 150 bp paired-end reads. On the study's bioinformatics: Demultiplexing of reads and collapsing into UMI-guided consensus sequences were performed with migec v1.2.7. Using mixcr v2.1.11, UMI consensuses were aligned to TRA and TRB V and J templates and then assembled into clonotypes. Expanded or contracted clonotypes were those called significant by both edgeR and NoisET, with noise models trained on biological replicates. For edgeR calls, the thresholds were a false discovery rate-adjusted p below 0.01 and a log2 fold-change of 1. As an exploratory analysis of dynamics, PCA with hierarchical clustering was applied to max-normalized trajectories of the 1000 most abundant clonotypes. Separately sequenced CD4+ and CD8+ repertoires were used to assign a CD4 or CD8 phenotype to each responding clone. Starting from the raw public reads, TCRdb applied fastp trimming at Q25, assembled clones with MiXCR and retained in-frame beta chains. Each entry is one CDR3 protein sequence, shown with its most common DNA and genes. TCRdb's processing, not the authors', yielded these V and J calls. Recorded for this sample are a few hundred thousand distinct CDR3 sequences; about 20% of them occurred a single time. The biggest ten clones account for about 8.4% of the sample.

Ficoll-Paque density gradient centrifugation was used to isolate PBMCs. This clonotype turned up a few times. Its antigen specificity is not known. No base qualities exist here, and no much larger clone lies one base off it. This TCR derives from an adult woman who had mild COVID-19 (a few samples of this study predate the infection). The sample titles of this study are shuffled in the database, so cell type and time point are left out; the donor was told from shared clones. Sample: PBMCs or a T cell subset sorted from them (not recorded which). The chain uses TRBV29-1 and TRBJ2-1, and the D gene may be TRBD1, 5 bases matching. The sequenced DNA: TGCAGCGTTGAAGGGGGCCCAAACTCCTACAATGAGCAGTTCTTC. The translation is CSVEGGPNSYNEQFF.